This note documents a single T cell receptor (beta chain) sequence. This clonotype was detected ten times or more. The target of this receptor is not known. The sample holds no much larger clone one base away, and base qualities are not on file. The receptor library was made with PCR. Sequenced using an Illumina HiSeq 2500. Molecular barcoding was employed in the preparation of TCR libraries, with unique molecular identifiers being used to normalize TCRbeta repertoire quantification. TCRdb trimmed public reads at Q25 via fastp, called clones via MiXCR and kept in-frame beta chains. One record per CDR3 amino acid sequence lists the most common genes and DNA. The sample has just over 70,000 distinct CDR3 sequences on record, about 7% of them singletons. The ten top clones hold less than 3% of the sample. The source of the sample is a study of T-cell reconstitution after alpha-beta-depleted transplantation in children (dated by TCRdb to the mid-2010s). About the full investigation: Using TCR repertoire profiling, the study followed T-cell immune reconstitution in a quantitative way in children after TCRalphabeta/CD19-depleted allogeneic hematopoietic cell transplantation.

Via the germline V gene, CDR1 is SGHRS and CDR2 YFSETQ. At the junction V is shortened by 6 bases and J by 3 bases, with 19 bases in between. The CDR3 spans 16 residues, from the cysteine through the phenylalanine. Just CDR3 DNA is preserved here, 48 bases in frame from base 1. Source: PBMCs from the stem cell graft donor, taken from the stem cell graft. The receptor's source is a human donor who donated a stem cell graft to a child with acute lymphoblastic leukemia. This receptor chain uses TRBV5-1 and TRBJ2-1; the D call is possibly TRBD1 or TRBD2, each sharing 7 bases. The CDR3 loop reads CASTPRGGQNYNEQFF. At the DNA level, the sequence is TGCGCCAGCACCCCCCGCGGGGGACAGAACTACAATGAGCAGTTCTTC.